This T cell receptor beta chain was recorded in a study of blood T cell repertoires in COVID-19. The overall study: Spain, Italy and the United States supplied samples that represented acute and convalescent COVID-19. Nucleic acid was either cDNA or gDNA, and it came from T cells, B-cell-depleted T cells, or PBMCs.

Original methodology: Reference gene primers were amplified, and this amplification served to estimate nucleated cell counts. Method: immunoSEQ multiplex PCR; TCRdb's copy keeps in-frame clones and lacks some. V and J calls and clone size come straight from that table; D and trimming were deduced from the DNA. This table holds 58,000 or so clones, about four fifths found once. The CDR3 extends over 14 amino acids. Trimming stripped 4 bases from V and 7 bases from J, with 18 bases between. CDR1 is SGHNT and CDR2 is YYREEE in the germline V gene (reference sequence). The receptor was derived from a human donor in a cohort sampled during active COVID-19. The chain uses TRBV5-4 and TRBJ2-7; D is perhaps TRBD2 (5 bases). Specimen: peripheral blood. The CDR3 bases are TGTGCCAGCAGCCTTAGACACGGGGTTGGTGAGCAGTACTTC. It translates to CASSLRHGVGEQYF. The full variable domain, in which reference TRBV5-4 and TRBJ2-7 provide the parts outside the CDR3, is ETGVTQSPTHLIKTRGQQVTLRCSSQSGHNTVSWYQQALGQGPQFIFQYYREEENGRGNFPPRFSGLQFPNYSSELNVNALELDDSALYLCASSLRHGVGEQYFGPGTRLTVT.